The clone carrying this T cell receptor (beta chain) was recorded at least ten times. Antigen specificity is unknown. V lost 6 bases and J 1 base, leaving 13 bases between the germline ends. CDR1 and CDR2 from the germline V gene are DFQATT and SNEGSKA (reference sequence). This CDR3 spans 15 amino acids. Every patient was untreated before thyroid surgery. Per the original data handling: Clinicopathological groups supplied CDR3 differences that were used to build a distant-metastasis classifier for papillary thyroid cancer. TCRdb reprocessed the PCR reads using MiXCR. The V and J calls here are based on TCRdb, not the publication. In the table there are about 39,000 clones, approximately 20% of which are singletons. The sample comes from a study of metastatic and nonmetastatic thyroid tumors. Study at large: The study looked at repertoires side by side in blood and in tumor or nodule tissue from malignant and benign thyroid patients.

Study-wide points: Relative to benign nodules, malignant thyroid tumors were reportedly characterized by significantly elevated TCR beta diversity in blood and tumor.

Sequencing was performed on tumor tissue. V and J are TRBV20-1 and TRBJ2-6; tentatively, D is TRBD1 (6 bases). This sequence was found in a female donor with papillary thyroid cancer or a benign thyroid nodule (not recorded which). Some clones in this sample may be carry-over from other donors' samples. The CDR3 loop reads CSAAKQGSGANVLTF. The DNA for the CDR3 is TGCAGTGCCGCGAAACAGGGATCTGGGGCCAACGTCCTGACTTTC.